One and the same sample provided the 19 T cell receptor beta chains below, sequenced in a study of glioma-infiltrating T cells after dendritic cell vaccination. This sample's time point: after dendritic cell vaccination, including at tumor progression/relapse. Clones were sequenced by immunoSEQ multiplex PCR, and TCRdb holds only the in-frame ones, with some missing. The repertoire has roughly 60,000 clones, about 89% of them found once; the top ten carry approximately 10%. The sequenced sample was blood, obtained after dendritic cell vaccination. The source of these receptors is a human donor with glioblastoma.

Only one count was recorded for this clone. The V call is TRBV29-1, the J call TRBJ1-3; TRBD1 might be the D (5 bases). The CDR3 has 12 amino acids. Trimming stripped 7 bases from V and 0 bases from J, with 7 bases between. Per the germline V gene, CDR1 is SQVTM and CDR2 is ANQGSEA. CDR3: CSAGGSGNTIYF. CDR3 sequence (DNA): TGCAGCGCGGGGGGCTCTGGAAACACCATATATTTT.

V usage is TRBV9 and J usage is TRBJ2-3; TRBD2 matches 13 bases. V was pared by 1 base and J by 5 bases, with 7 bases of the junction left unmatched. The CDR3 totals 17 residues. The germline CDR1 and CDR2 sequences are SGDLS and YYNGEE. The CDR3 sequence: CASSVNGLAGVGDTQYF. CDR3 nucleotide sequence: TGTGCCAGCAGCGTAAACGGACTAGCGGGAGTTGGAGATACGCAGTATTTT.

V is TRBV11-2 and J is TRBJ1-1; D might be TRBD1 (5 bases). Germline V gene data show CDR1 as SGHAT and CDR2 as FQNNGV. This CDR3 has 14 amino acids. Between the trimmed V and J ends, which lost 6 bases and 4 bases, there was a span of 15 bases. In DNA, the CDR3 is TGTGCCAGCAGGTCGCCGGGGGAGGGCACTGAAGCTTTCTTT. This codes for CASRSPGEGTEAFF.

The chain couples TRBV5-1 to TRBJ2-1, with TRBD2 matching over 8 bases. Trimming at V came to 4 bases and at J to 14 bases, leaving 14 bases not matched to a gene. Germline-derived CDR1 and CDR2 are SGHRS and YFSETQ. The CDR3 spans 14 residues. The CDR3 DNA sequence: TGCGCCAGCAGCCCCGGGGGGGGGAAGGAGAATAAGTTCTTC. Translating it yields CASSPGGGKENKFF.

This clone turned up a few times. The V gene is TRBV6-1, the J gene TRBJ2-7, with D perhaps matching TRBD1 (6 bases). CDR3 length: 14 amino acids. Trimming stripped 5 bases from V and 3 bases from J, with 14 bases between. Germline V gene data show CDR1 as MNHNS and CDR2 as SASEGT. The chain's CDR3 is CASSNPEQGYEQYF. The CDR3 DNA reads as TGTGCCAGCAGTAATCCAGAACAGGGCTACGAGCAGTACTTC.

The J gene is TRBJ2-7, the V gene TRBV29-1, with D maybe TRBD1 (5 bases). CDR1 and CDR2 (germline): SQVTM, ANQGSEA. Trimming took 6 bases from V and 4 from J, leaving 16 bases between them. The CDR3 is made up of 13 amino acids. CDR3 region: CSVGRAEGYEQYF. The CDR3 DNA is TGCAGCGTGGGCAGGGCGGAAGGGTACGAGCAGTACTTC.

The rearrangement joins TRBV7-6 to TRBJ2-1, with 8 bases matching TRBD2. From germline, CDR1 is SGHVS and CDR2 FNYEAQ. The trim removed 4 bases at V and 6 bases at J, leaving 11 bases unmatched. The CDR3 covers 16 residues. The CDR3 sequence is CASSSPPTGGPNEQFF. For the CDR3, the DNA is TGTGCCAGCAGCTCCCCCCCGACGGGAGGGCCCAATGAGCAGTTCTTC.

This sequence joins TRBV9 and TRBJ1-4; 7 nucleotides agree with TRBD1. Germline lookup yields CDR1 SGDLS and CDR2 YYNGEE. The CDR3 has 15 residues. After removal of 4 bases from V and 7 bases from J, the junction contained 10 bases not matched to a gene. The CDR3 reads CASSSQTGSGEKLFF. The CDR3 nucleotides read TGTGCCAGCAGCTCCCAGACAGGGTCGGGTGAAAAACTGTTTTTT.

The rearrangement uses TRBV9 and TRBJ2-5; 7 nucleotides agree with TRBD1. The tail of the sequence fits TRBJ2-7 better, so the J call may be wrong. Germline CDR1 SGDLS, CDR2 YYNGEE. This CDR3 comprises 14 residues. The DNA of the CDR3 is TGTGCCAGCAGCCTATCCCAGACAGGGTACGAGCAGTACTTC. Its translation is CASSLSQTGYEQYF.

V usage is TRBV5-1 and J usage is TRBJ1-1; D call uncertain. The CDR3 loop spans 13 amino acids. The germline V gene has CDR1 SGHRS and CDR2 YFSETQ. Deletions cut 1 base from V and 1 base from J, with 5 bases between. The CDR3 region has the DNA TGCGCCAGCAGCTTGCCGGGGAACACTGAAGCTTTCTTT. Its protein product is CASSLPGNTEAFF. The full variable domain, its missing parts supplied by reference TRBV5-1 and TRBJ1-1, is KAGVTQTPRYLIKTRGQQVTLSCSPISGHRSVSWYQQTPGQGLQFLFEYFSETQRNKGNFPGRFSGRQFSNSRSEMNVSTLELGDSALYLCASSLPGNTEAFFGQGTRLTVV.

This chain links TRBV7-9 with TRBJ1-2, with D unresolved. Germline V gives CDR1 SEHNR, CDR2 FQNEAQ (reference sequence). The germline V and J ends were trimmed by 4 bases and 8 bases, with 17 bases remaining between them. The CDR3 is 14 amino acids. CDR3 in amino acids: CASSSSVHQAGYTF. CDR3 nucleotide sequence: TGTGCCAGCAGCTCATCCGTACACCAGGCCGGCTACACCTTC.

The chain carries TRBV29-1 and TRBJ2-7, with 10 bases that match TRBD2. The CDR3 spans 13 residues. From germline, CDR1 is SQVTM and CDR2 ANQGSEA. The trim removed 6 bases at V and 2 bases at J, leaving 4 bases unmatched. DNA of the CDR3: TGCAGCGTCCTAGCGGGAGCGACCTACGAGCAGTACTTC. It yields the protein CSVLAGATYEQYF.

The chain couples TRBV19 to TRBJ2-7; 7 nucleotides agree with TRBD2. Unmatched junction bases numbered 20, after V lost 6 bases and J lost 9 bases. CDR1 is LNHDA and CDR2 is SQIVND in the germline V gene (reference sequence). This CDR3 region has 16 residues. The CDR3 coding sequence is TGTGCCAGTAGCCCGGCGTCGGTAGCGGGTCCGATGGGGCAGTACTTC. It encodes CASSPASVAGPMGQYF.

The CDR3 nucleotides are TGTGCCTGGAGTGTAAGGGGGCAGTCGGTAGCTGAAGCTTTCTTT. This encodes CAWSVRGQSVAEAFF. This chain joins TRBV30 and TRBJ1-1, with 7 bases that match TRBD1. This CDR3 region has 15 residues. J lost 6 bases, V lost 0 bases, and 10 bases had no gene match. Germline loops: CDR1 GTSNPN, CDR2 SVGIG (reference sequence). The entire variable domain, with the rest obtained from reference TRBV30 and TRBJ1-1, is as follows: SQTIHQWPATLVQPVGSPLSLECTVEGTSNPNLYWYRQAAGRGLQLLFYSVGIGQISSEVPQNLSASRPQDRQFILSSKKLLLSDSGFYLCAWSVRGQSVAEAFFGQGTRLTVV.

The rearrangement links TRBV6-1 to TRBJ1-3; unclear D gene. Trimming took 2 bases from V and 0 from J, leaving 14 bases between them. Germline CDR1 reads MNHNS; CDR2 reads SASEGT. CDR3 length: 17 residues. In DNA, the CDR3 is TGTGCCAGCAGTGAAAAGTTGCGGTCCACCTCTGGAAACACCATATATTTT. It encodes CASSEKLRSTSGNTIYF.

This clone came up once. The chain employs TRBV2 and TRBJ1-2, with 8 bases fitting TRBD1. V was pared by 7 bases and J by 6 bases, with 7 bases of the junction left unmatched. Germline V gene data show CDR1 as SNHLY and CDR2 as FYNNEI. CDR3 size: 13 residues. CDR3 protein: CASKLDRDHGYTF. The CDR3 nucleotides are TGTGCCAGCAAGTTGGACAGGGACCATGGCTACACCTTC.

This clone was recorded once. The V gene is TRBV18, the J gene TRBJ2-2; the D gene is possibly TRBD1 (6 bases). The CDR3 sequence is 14 residues long. Germline loops: CDR1 KGHSH, CDR2 LQKENI. V lost 8 bases and J 6 bases, leaving 16 bases between the germline ends. This CDR3 reads CASPSGEGAGELFF. In DNA form, the CDR3 reads TGTGCCAGCCCGTCCGGCGAGGGGGCCGGGGAGCTGTTTTTT.

The V and J genes are TRBV27 and TRBJ2-1; TRBD2 matches 13 bases. CDR1 is MNHEY, CDR2 SMNVEV, per germline (reference sequence). The CDR3 is 15 residues long. The J segment lost 8 bases and the V segment lost 6 bases, leaving 7 bases of the junction unmatched. The CDR3 is CASRAGTSGIYEQFF. CDR3 sequence (DNA): TGTGCCAGCAGAGCCGGGACTAGCGGGATATATGAGCAGTTCTTC.

The chain uses TRBV15 and TRBJ1-6; the match to TRBD1 covers 10 bases. Losses at the gene ends were 5 bases for V and 7 bases for J; bases not matched to a gene: 5. Germline V gene lookup returns CDR1 LNHNV and CDR2 YYDKDF (reference sequence). The CDR3 contains 15 residues. In DNA, the CDR3 is TGTGCCACCAGCGGGACAGGGGTGGGCAATTCACCCCTCCACTTT. This encodes CATSGTGVGNSPLHF.